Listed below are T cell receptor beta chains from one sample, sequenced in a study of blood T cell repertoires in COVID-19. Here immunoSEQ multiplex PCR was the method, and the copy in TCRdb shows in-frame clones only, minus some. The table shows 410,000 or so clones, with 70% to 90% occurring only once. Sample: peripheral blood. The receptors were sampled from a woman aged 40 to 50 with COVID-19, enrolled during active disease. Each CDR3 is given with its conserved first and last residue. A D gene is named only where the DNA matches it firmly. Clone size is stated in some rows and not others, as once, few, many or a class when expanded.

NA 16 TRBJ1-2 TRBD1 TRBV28 TGTGCCAGCAGACGCGGGTCAGGGGGGTCATACTATGGCTACACCTTC CASRRGSGGSYYGYTF
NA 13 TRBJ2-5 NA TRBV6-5 TGTGCCAGCCGGCAGGGGAATGCAGAGACCCAGTACTTC CASRQGNAETQYF
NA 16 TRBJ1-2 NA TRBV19 TGTGCCAGTAGTTCGACAGGACGTCGGGCTATCGGTGGCTACACCTTC CASSSTGRRAIGGYTF
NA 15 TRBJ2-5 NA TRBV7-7 TGTGCTAGCAGCTTAGTGGGGGGGGCAGGAGAGACCCAGTACTTC CASSLVGGAGETQYF
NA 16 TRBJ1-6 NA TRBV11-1 TGTGCCAGCAGGGATGGCGGGGGGGCTGTTAATTCACCCCTCCACTTT CASRDGGGAVNSPLHF
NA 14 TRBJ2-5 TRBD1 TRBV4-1 TGCGCCAGCAGCCTTCAGGGGGTCCAAGAGACCCAGTACTTC CASSLQGVQETQYF
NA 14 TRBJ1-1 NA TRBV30 TGTGCCTGGAGTGTATTGGGCCGATACACTGAAGCTTTCTTT CAWSVLGRYTEAFF
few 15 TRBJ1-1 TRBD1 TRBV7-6 TGTGCCAGCAGCTCCTCGGACAGGGGTCAGGCTGAAGCTTTCTTT CASSSSDRGQAEAFF
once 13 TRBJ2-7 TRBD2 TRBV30 TGTGCCTGGAAGGGGAGGGCCCCCTACGAGCAGTACTTC CAWKGRAPYEQYF
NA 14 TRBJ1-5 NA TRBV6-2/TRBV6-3 TGTGCCAGCAGTGAGATATATAGCAATCAGCCCCAGCATTTT CASSEIYSNQPQHF